This TCR beta chain was identified during a study of T-cell memory formation after mild COVID-19 (dated by TCRdb to the early 2020s). Regarding the study in general: Most TCR sequence clusters were specific to one of the two donors. T-cell clones expanding and contracting after mild COVID-19 in a couple of donors were tracked by longitudinal TCRalpha and TCRbeta repertoire sequencing. The cohort comprised two young, previously healthy adult volunteers, one female and one male. Summary of the overall study and its limitations: The study included only a couple of mild cases, and larger cohorts that include severe cases with pre-infection samples were judged to be necessary. Some responding clones were detected in pre-infection memory, which suggested that pre-existing cross-reactive memory T cells had joined the SARS-CoV-2 response. SARS-CoV-2 specificity of the second-wave clones peaking on day 37 was not confirmed. Clones that contracted from day 15 to 85 showed balanced CD4/CD8 phenotypes, whereas a second wave of clones that expanded from day 15 to 37 leaned towards CD4+. Contracting CD4+ clones were located mainly in the CM and EM memory subsets, whereas CD8+ clones were found to be enriched in EMRA.

PBMCs were isolated by Ficoll-Paque density gradient centrifugation. Cut back by 10 bases and 0 bases, the V and J ends lie 12 bases apart. The CDR3 contains 13 residues, cysteine and phenylalanine counted. The CDR3 DNA has 39 bases and is translated from base 1. Per the germline V gene, MDHEN is the CDR1 and SYDVKM is the CDR2. This sample was sequenced with an Illumina NovaSeq 6000. cDNA libraries for TCRalpha and TCRbeta were prepared by 5'RACE using constant-segment primers, with sample barcodes and unique molecular identifiers added. Trizol reagent was used to extract RNA from every sample. Amplification of the libraries took two PCR steps, and the second step added a second sample barcode plus Illumina TruSeq adapters. Sequencing of libraries was performed on an Illumina NovaSeq with 2 x 150 bp paired-end reads. Under the source paper's analysis protocol: With migec v1.2.7, reads were demultiplexed and then collapsed into UMI-guided consensus sequences. Using mixcr v2.1.11, UMI consensuses were aligned to TRA and TRB V and J templates and then assembled into clonotypes. A clonotype was counted as expanded or contracted only if both edgeR and NoisET called the change significant, with noise models trained on biological replicates. For edgeR calls, the thresholds were a false discovery rate-adjusted p below 0.01 and a log2 fold-change of 1. As an exploratory analysis of dynamics, max-normalized trajectories of the 1000 most abundant clonotypes were examined with PCA combined with hierarchical clustering. Separately sequenced CD4+ and CD8+ repertoires were used to assign the CD4 or CD8 phenotype of responding clones. The public reads were run again by TCRdb, first through fastp at Q25 and then through MiXCR, and only productive beta chains were kept. All rows with the same CDR3 protein become a single entry with the most common DNA and genes. The V and J calls were determined by TCRdb, not by the authors. The sample profile shows 250,000 to 300,000 distinct CDR3 sequences; about 16% of them were found once. The ten largest make up over 20% of the sample.

Worth noting for this clonotype: Its antigen target is currently unknown. One base away there is no much larger clone; base qualities are not given.

The receptor was isolated from a man younger than 35 who had mild COVID-19 (a few samples of this study predate the infection). The sample titles of this study are shuffled in the database, so cell type and time point are left out; the donor was told from shared clones. Sequences were obtained from PBMCs or a T cell subset sorted from them (not recorded which). The rearrangement joined TRBV28 to TRBJ1-1; the D gene is possibly TRBD1, with 5 bases matching. The nucleotide sequence is given as TGTGCCACCTCGGACACGCTGAACACTGAAGCTTTCTTT. Its translation is CATSDTLNTEAFF.